This T cell receptor beta chain was recorded in a study of T cell repertoires in cytomegalovirus infection. A single record per CDR3 protein comes from TCRdb applying MiXCR to the reads. This table has 50,000 to 60,000 distinct CDR3 sequences, about 19% appearing once. Whole-study findings and limits: Clonotype analysis showed dominance of the ex vivo response by HLA-C-restricted CMV-specific TCR beta clonotypes.

Of note for this clonotype: Its antigen is currently unknown.

The material sequenced was CD8+ T cells from cultured PBMCs, taken from culture after CMV antigen stimulation. This sequence originates from a human donor in good health (CMV status not recorded). Some clones in this sample may be carry-over from other donors' samples.

The CDR3 nucleotides are TGTGCCAGCAGTTACCCAGCCGGGTCGACAGTTCGGGGACCCTACGAGCAGTACTTC. As protein: CASSYPAGSTVRGPYEQYF. The V call is TRBV6-6, the J call TRBJ2-7; D possibly matches TRBD1 or TRBD2 (5 bases each). The V end was cut by 2 bases, the J end by 2 bases, with 25 bases between. The V gene's germline CDR1 is MNHNY and CDR2 SVGAGI (reference sequence). The CDR3 runs to 19 residues.